This TCR beta chain was observed in a study of beta chain features in type 1 diabetes. All of the isolated RNA was reverse transcribed, so expressed TCRB transcripts were sequenced. The protocol was immunoSEQ multiplex PCR, while the TCRdb copy is restricted to in-frame clones and leaves out a portion. The sample carries 300,000 to 350,000 clones, 14% recorded once. Sorted populations were all over 95% pure. The source of this sequence is a young man in good health. The material sequenced was central memory CD4+ T cells from blood.

The CDR3 coding sequence is TGTGCCAGCAGTTTCCGAGGACAGGGCCTCTATGGCTACACCTTC. Amino acids: CASSFRGQGLYGYTF. The V and J genes are TRBV6-6 and TRBJ1-2; TRBD1 agrees at 8 bases. Trimming at V came to 4 bases and at J to 4 bases, leaving 8 bases not matched to a gene. There are 15 residues in the CDR3. The germline V gene encodes CDR1 MNHNY and CDR2 SVGAGI (reference sequence).